The 14 T cell receptor beta chains reported below all come from one sample, sequenced in a study of T cell responses to AZD1222 COVID-19 vaccine. The method was immunoSEQ multiplex PCR; TCRdb's version includes in-frame clones alone and lacks a portion of them. The data hold about 140,000 clones, with 85% to 95% observed a single time. The sample here was peripheral blood, taken on day 0 of AZD1222 vaccination. The receptors were gathered from an adult in good health.

The chain is built from TRBV2 and TRBJ2-3, with 8 bases aligning to TRBD2. Trimming took 4 bases from V and 5 from J; bases not matched to a gene: 5. In germline, CDR1 is SNHLY, CDR2 FYNNEI. This CDR3 comprises 14 residues. As DNA, the CDR3 is TGTGCCAGCAGTGCCGGGGGGGTCAGAGATACGCAGTATTTT. This codes for CASSAGGVRDTQYF.

The chain couples TRBV29-1 to TRBJ2-3; TRBD2 matches at 9 bases. Germline CDR1 SQVTM, CDR2 ANQGSEA. The junction had 10 bases not matched to a gene; V was cut back by 8 bases and J by 4 bases. There are 14 residues in the CDR3. The CDR3 region has the DNA TGCAGCCTGAGGTCTAGCGGGAAGGCAGATACGCAGTATTTT. Residues: CSLRSSGKADTQYF.

The chain combines TRBV28 with TRBJ2-7; a weak D match, TRBD2 (6 bases). From germline, CDR1 is MDHEN and CDR2 SYDVKM. V dropped 1 base and J dropped 7 bases, with 11 bases sitting between them. This CDR3 comprises 13 residues. The CDR3 spells CASSLFGGWEQYF. As DNA, the CDR3 is TGTGCCAGCAGTTTATTCGGGGGTTGGGAGCAGTACTTC. Based on the CDR3 plus reference TRBV28 and TRBJ2-7, the full variable domain is DVKVTQSSRYLVKRTGEKVFLECVQDMDHENMFWYRQDPGLGLRLIYFSYDVKMKEKGDIPEGYSVSREKKERFSLILESASTNQTSMYLCASSLFGGWEQYFGPGTRLTVT.

The rearrangement joins TRBV18 to TRBJ1-1, with no clear D. This CDR3 has 14 amino acids. Per the germline V gene, CDR1 is KGHSH and CDR2 is LQKENI. The germline V and J ends were trimmed by 5 bases and 0 bases, with 10 bases remaining between them. CDR3 in amino acids: CASSMPGMNTEAFF. The CDR3 DNA reads as TGTGCCAGCTCAATGCCGGGGATGAACACTGAAGCTTTCTTT.

The J gene is TRBJ2-1, the V gene TRBV19; 10 nucleotides agree with TRBD2. Germline values: CDR1 LNHDA, CDR2 SQIVND (reference sequence). The CDR3 length is 15 residues. The V and J ends lost 6 bases and 6 bases, in that order; junction bases with no gene match: 8. The CDR3 sequence: CASSQATSGFNEQFF. The CDR3 coding sequence is TGTGCCAGTAGCCAGGCGACTAGCGGGTTCAATGAGCAGTTCTTC. Full variable domain (rest looked up from reference TRBV19 and TRBJ2-1): DGGITQSPKYLFRKEGQNVTLSCEQNLNHDAMYWYRQDPGQGLRLIYYSQIVNDFQKGDIAEGYSVSREKKESFPLTVTSAQKNPTAFYLCASSQATSGFNEQFFGPGTRLTVL.

V is TRBV27 and J is TRBJ1-6, with 8 bases aligning to TRBD1. The CDR3 contains 17 residues. From germline, CDR1 is MNHEY and CDR2 SMNVEV (reference sequence). Trimming at V came to 4 bases and at J to 4 bases, leaving 9 bases not matched to a gene. CDR3 nucleotides: TGTGCCAGCAGTTGGACAGGGAAGGGCGGGTATAATTCACCCCTCCACTTT. It codes for CASSWTGKGGYNSPLHF.

The V call is TRBV5-4, the J call TRBJ1-6; possibly TRBD1 for D (5 bases). Germline assignment: CDR1 SGHNT and CDR2 YYREEE (reference sequence). Trimming left V 3 bases short and J 10 bases short, with 14 bases between. CDR3 length: 14 amino acids. CDR3 loop: CASSSHDRGSPLHF. The CDR3 nucleotides are TGTGCCAGCAGCTCCCATGATAGGGGATCACCCCTCCACTTT.

The V and J genes are TRBV7-2 and TRBJ1-2; possible D gene TRBD1, 6 bases. The CDR3 is made up of 14 amino acids. In germline, CDR1 is SGHTA, CDR2 FQGNSA. The V end lost 11 bases, the J end lost 0 bases, and 16 bases lay between the germline ends. CDR3 nucleotide sequence: TGTGCCTCAACTAGGGGGGCACCTAACTATGGCTACACCTTC. Its translation: CASTRGAPNYGYTF.

This clone has only one observation. The chain recombines TRBV6-5 with TRBJ2-2, with D uncertain. Germline V gene data show CDR1 as MNHEY and CDR2 as SVGAGI. Trimming stripped 7 bases from V and 3 bases from J, with 6 bases between. The CDR3 loop spans 12 amino acids. CDR3 sequence: CASMAYTGELFF. CDR3 sequence (DNA): TGTGCCAGCATGGCATACACCGGGGAGCTGTTTTTT.

The chain is built from TRBV6-6 and TRBJ1-2, with 7 bases matching TRBD1. V shed 7 bases and J 2 bases; nucleotides not matched to a gene: 4. Looked up from germline, CDR1 is MNHNY and CDR2 is SVGAGI (reference sequence). The CDR3 has 13 residues. This CDR3 reads CASKQGTNYGYTF. Written as DNA, the CDR3 is TGTGCCAGCAAACAGGGGACAAACTATGGCTACACCTTC.

CDR3 protein: CASSGQTGADTQYF. The CDR3, as DNA: TGCGCCAGCAGCGGACAAACAGGGGCAGATACGCAGTATTTT. This chain links TRBV5-1 with TRBJ2-3; 7 nucleotides align to TRBD1. The germline V gene has CDR1 SGHRS and CDR2 YFSETQ. The CDR3 is made up of 14 amino acids. Unmatched junction bases numbered 6, after V lost 4 bases and J lost 4 bases.

The chain recombines TRBV28 with TRBJ2-3, with D perhaps TRBD1 (5 bases). The CDR3 length is 15 residues. Germline assignment: CDR1 MDHEN and CDR2 SYDVKM. Trimming left V 4 bases short and J 4 bases short, with 15 bases between. CDR3 sequence (DNA): TGTGCCAGCAGTTGGATGGGGCTACGGGCAGATACGCAGTATTTT. Its protein is CASSWMGLRADTQYF.

In its sample, this clone was seen once. This sequence joins TRBV4-3 and TRBJ2-2; D uncertain. The ends were cut back, 1 base at V and 3 bases at J, with 6 bases in the middle. The germline V gene has CDR1 LGHNA and CDR2 YSLEER. The CDR3 sequence is 14 residues long. The CDR3 loop is CASSQGPYTGELFF. In nucleotides, the CDR3 is TGCGCCAGCAGCCAAGGACCCTACACCGGGGAGCTGTTTTTT.

The CDR3 loop is CASSYKNNSPLHF. The CDR3 DNA reads as TGCGCCAGCAGTTATAAGAATAATTCACCCCTCCACTTT. The V call is TRBV5-1, the J call TRBJ1-6, with no clear D. The CDR3 covers 13 residues. V was cut by 5 bases and J by 5 bases, with 8 bases left in between. Germline-derived CDR1 and CDR2 are SGHRS and YFSETQ.